The entry that follows covers one TCR beta chain sequence. Deletions cut 3 bases from V and 5 bases from J, with 17 bases between. Per the germline V gene, CDR1 is MNHEY and CDR2 is SMNVEV (reference sequence). The CDR3 is made up of 16 amino acids. The sample is drawn from a study of shared T cell receptors in the human thymus. Some clones are missing from TCRdb's copy, which holds only in-frame ones; the method was immunoSEQ multiplex PCR. Among about 660,000 clones listed, approximately 88% were seen once. The same specimen was also included in a second study, on human thymus T cells. Turning to that study: Biased V and J segment usage appeared in thymus and peripheral blood. There were highly overlapping thymic repertoires among unrelated individuals, as related research reported.

This chain links TRBV27 with TRBJ1-5; a weak D match, TRBD1 (5 bases). This clonotype was obtained from a boy less than two years old with a congenital heart defect. Sequenced: thymocytes. Here the CDR3 reads CASSLGEGSGDQPQHF. In DNA form, the CDR3 reads TGTGCCAGCAGTTTGGGGGAGGGGTCGGGGGATCAGCCCCAGCATTTT.